This T cell receptor (beta chain) was found in a study of OX40 agonist ivuxolimab in advanced cancers. Whole-study context: It was permissible to have had prior anti-PD-1, anti-PD-L1 or anti-CTLA-4 therapy, and approximately 40% had some. Findings of the study overall: Clonal expansion by week 6 occurred in CD4+ and CD8+ blood T cells (at 0.1 to 3.0 mg/kg). Relative to CD4+ cells, CD8+ T cells on average had more expanded clones.

To note about this clone: Antigen unknown.

The V segment lost 0 bases and the J segment 0 bases; nucleotides outside the gene matches: 6. The germline V gene encodes CDR1 LGHNA and CDR2 YNFKEQ. The CDR3 is 17 amino acids. Data came from immunoSEQ multiplex PCR; TCRdb stores just in-frame clones and leaves some out. The table shows approximately 41,000 clones, with just under 85% occurring only once. The chain employs TRBV4-2 and TRBJ2-7; TRBD2 agrees at 9 bases. This material consisted of CD4+ or CD8+ T cells sorted from blood, taken in a trial of the OX40 agonist ivuxolimab. This sequence originates from an adult with an advanced solid tumor such as melanoma, head and neck, liver or kidney cancer. The CDR3 bases are TGTGCCAGCAGCCAAGACGGGCTAGCGGGAAACTCCTACGAGCAGTACTTC. Translating gives CASSQDGLAGNSYEQYF.